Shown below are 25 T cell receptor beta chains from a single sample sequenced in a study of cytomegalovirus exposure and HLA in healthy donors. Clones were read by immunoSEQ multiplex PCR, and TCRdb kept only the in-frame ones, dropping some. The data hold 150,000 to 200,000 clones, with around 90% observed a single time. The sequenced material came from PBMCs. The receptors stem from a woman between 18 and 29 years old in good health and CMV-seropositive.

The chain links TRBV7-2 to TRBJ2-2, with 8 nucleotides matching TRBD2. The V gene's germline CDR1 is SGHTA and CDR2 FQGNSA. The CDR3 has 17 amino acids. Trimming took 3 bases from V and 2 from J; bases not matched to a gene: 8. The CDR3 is CASSLWGSGINTGELFF. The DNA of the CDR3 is TGTGCCAGCAGCTTGTGGGGTAGCGGGATAAACACCGGGGAGCTGTTTTTT.

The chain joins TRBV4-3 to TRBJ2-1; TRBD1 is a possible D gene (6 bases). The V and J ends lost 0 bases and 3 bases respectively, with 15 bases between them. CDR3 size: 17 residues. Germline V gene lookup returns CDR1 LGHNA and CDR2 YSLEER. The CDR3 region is CASSQDVTGSGYNEQFF. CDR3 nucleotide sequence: TGCGCCAGCAGCCAAGATGTAACAGGGAGCGGCTACAATGAGCAGTTCTTC.

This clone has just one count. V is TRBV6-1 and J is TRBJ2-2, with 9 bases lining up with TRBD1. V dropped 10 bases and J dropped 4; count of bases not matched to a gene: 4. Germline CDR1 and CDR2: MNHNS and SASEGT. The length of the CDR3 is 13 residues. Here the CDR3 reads CATGQGITGELFF. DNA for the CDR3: TGTGCCACCGGACAGGGGATCACCGGGGAGCTGTTTTTT.

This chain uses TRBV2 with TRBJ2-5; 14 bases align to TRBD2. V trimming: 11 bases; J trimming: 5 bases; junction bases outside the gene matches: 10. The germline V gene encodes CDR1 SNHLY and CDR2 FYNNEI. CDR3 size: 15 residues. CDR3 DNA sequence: TGTGCCGGTAGGGGGACTAGCGGGAGTAGGGAGACCCAGTACTTC. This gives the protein CAGRGTSGSRETQYF.

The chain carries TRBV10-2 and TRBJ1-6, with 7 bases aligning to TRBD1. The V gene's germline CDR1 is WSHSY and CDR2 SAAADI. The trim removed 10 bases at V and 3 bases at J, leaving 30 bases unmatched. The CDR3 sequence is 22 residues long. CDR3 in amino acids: CATQSSLPQGPKPFFYNSPLHF. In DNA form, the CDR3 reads TGCGCCACCCAGTCCTCACTTCCACAGGGGCCCAAACCTTTCTTCTATAATTCACCCCTCCACTTT.

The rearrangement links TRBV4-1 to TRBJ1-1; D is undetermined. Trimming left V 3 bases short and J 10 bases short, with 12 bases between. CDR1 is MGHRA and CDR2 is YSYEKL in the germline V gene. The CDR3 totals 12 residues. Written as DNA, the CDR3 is TGCGCCAGCAGCCACGTAAGAGGGATAGCTTTCTTT. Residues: CASSHVRGIAFF.

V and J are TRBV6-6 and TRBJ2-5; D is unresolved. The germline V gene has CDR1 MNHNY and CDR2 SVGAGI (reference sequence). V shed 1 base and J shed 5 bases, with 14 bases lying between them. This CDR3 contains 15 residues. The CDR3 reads CASSYYRPARETQYF. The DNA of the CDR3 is TGTGCCAGCAGTTACTATAGGCCTGCGAGGGAGACCCAGTACTTC.

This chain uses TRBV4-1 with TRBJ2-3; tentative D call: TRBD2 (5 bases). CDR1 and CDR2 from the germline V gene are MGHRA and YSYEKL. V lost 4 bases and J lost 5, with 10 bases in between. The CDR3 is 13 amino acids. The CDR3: CASSLFRGDTQYF. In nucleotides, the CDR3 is TGCGCCAGCAGCCTATTCCGGGGAGATACGCAGTATTTT.

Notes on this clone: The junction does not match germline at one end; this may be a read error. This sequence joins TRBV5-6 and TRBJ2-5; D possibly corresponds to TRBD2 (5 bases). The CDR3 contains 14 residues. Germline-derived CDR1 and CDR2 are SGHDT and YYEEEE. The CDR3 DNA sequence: TGTGCCAGCAGCTTGCGTCGCGGGTCCCAACATCTCGACTTC. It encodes CASSLRRGSQHLDF.

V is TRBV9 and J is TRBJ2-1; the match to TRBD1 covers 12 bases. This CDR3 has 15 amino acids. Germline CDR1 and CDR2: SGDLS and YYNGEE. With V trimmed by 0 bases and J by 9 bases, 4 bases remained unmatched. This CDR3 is CASSVAGTGGGEQFF. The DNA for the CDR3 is TGTGCCAGCAGCGTAGCAGGGACAGGGGGCGGTGAGCAGTTCTTC.

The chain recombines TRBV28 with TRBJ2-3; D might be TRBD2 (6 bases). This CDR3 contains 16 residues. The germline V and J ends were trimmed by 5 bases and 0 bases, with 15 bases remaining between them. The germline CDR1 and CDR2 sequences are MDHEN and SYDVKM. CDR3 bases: TGTGCCAGCAGTGGGACTTACGGAACTAGCACAGATACGCAGTATTTT. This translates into CASSGTYGTSTDTQYF.

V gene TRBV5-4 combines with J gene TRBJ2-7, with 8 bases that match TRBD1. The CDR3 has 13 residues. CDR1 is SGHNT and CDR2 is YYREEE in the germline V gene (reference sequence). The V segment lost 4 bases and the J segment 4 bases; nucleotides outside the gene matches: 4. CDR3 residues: CASSLQGAYEQYF. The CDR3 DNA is TGTGCCAGCAGCCTTCAGGGGGCTTACGAGCAGTACTTC.

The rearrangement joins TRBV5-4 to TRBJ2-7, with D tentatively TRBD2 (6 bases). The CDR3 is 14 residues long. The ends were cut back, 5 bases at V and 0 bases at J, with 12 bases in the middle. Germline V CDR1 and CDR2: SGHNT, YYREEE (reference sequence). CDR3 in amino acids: CASSWRASSYEQYF. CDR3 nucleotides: TGTGCCAGCAGTTGGAGGGCAAGCTCCTACGAGCAGTACTTC.

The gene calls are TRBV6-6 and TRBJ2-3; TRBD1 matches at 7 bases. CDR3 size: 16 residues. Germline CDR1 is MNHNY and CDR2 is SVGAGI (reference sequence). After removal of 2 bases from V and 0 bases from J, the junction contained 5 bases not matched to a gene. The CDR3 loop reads CASSYPNRGSTDTQYF. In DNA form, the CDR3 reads TGTGCCAGCAGTTACCCGAACAGGGGAAGCACAGATACGCAGTATTTT.

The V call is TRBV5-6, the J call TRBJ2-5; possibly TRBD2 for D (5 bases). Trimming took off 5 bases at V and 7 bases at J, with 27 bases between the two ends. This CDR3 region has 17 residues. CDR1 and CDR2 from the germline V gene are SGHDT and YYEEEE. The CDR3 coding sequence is TGTGCCAGCAGTCTGGACTTGGGGTACCCCATGGACTCGACCCAGTACTTC. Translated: CASSLDLGYPMDSTQYF.

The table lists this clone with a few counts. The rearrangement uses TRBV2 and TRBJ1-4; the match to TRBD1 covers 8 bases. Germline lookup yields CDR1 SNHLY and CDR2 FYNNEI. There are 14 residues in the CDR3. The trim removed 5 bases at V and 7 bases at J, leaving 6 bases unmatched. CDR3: CASSRQGTGEKLFF. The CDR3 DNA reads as TGTGCCAGCAGTCGACAGGGGACGGGTGAAAAACTGTTTTTT. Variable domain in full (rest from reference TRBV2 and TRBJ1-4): EPEVTQTPSHQVTQMGQEVILRCVPISNHLYFYWYRQILGQKVEFLVSFYNNEISEKSEIFDDQFSVERPDGSNFTLKIRSTKLEDSAMYFCASSRQGTGEKLFFGSGTQLSVL.

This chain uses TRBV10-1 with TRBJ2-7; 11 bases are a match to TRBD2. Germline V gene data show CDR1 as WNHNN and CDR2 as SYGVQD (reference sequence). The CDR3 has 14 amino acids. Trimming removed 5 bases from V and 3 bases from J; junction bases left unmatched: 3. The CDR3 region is CASSSTSGNYEQYF. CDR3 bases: TGCGCCAGCAGTTCGACTAGCGGGAACTACGAGCAGTACTTC.

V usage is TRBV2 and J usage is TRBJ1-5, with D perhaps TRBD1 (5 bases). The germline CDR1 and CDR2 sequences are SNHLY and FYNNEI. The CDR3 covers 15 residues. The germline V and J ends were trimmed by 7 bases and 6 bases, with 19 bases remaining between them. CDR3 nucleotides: TGTGCCAGCATGAGAGACAGCCCGCTGGCTCAGCCCCAGCATTTT. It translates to CASMRDSPLAQPQHF.

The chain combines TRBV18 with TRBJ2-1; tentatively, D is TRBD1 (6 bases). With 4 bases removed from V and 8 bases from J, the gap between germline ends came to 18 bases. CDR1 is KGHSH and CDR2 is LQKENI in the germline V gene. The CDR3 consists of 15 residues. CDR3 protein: CASSRSQGRLDEQFF. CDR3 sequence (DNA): TGTGCCAGCTCACGATCACAGGGACGGTTGGATGAGCAGTTCTTC.

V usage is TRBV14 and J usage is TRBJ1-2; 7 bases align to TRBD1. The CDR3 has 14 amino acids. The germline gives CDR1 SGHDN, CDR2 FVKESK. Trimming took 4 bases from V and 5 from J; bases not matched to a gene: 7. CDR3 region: CASSPGQTLYGYTF. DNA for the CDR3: TGTGCCAGCAGCCCGGGACAGACCCTATATGGCTACACCTTC.

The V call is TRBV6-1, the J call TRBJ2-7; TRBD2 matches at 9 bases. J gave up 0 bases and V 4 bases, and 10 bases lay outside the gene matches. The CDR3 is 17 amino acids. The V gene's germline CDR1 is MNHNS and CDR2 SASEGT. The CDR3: CASSAIRGGGGSYEQYF. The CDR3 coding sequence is TGTGCCAGCAGTGCGATTAGGGGCGGGGGGGGCTCCTACGAGCAGTACTTC.

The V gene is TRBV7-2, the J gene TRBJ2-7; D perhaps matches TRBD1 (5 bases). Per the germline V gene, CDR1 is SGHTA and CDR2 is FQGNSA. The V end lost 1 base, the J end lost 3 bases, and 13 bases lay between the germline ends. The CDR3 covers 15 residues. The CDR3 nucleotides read TGTGCCAGCAGCTTAGAATGGGGCAGGTACTACGAGCAGTACTTC. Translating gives CASSLEWGRYYEQYF.

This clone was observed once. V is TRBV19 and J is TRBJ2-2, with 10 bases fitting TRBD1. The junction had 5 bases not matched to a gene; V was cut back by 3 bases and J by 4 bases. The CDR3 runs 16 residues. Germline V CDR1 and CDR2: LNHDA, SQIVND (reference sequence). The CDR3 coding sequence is TGTGCCAGTAGTATGATTCGGGACAGGGGCACCGGGGAGCTGTTTTTT. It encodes CASSMIRDRGTGELFF.

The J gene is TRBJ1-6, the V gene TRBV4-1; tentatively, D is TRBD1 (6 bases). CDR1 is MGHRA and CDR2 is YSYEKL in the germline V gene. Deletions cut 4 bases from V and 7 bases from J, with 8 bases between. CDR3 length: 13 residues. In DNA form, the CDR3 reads TGCGCCAGCAGCCCAACAGGGAATTCACCCCTCCACTTT. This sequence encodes CASSPTGNSPLHF.

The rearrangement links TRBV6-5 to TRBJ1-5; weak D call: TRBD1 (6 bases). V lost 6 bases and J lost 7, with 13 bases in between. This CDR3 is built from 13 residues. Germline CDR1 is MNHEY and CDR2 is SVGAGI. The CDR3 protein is CASRQGQSQPQHF. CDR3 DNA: TGTGCCAGCAGACAGGGTCAGTCCCAGCCCCAGCATTTT.